This TCR beta chain was captured by sequencing in a study of blood T cell repertoires in COVID-19. Overall study: Samples came from the United States, Italy and Spain, spanning acute and convalescent COVID-19. From T cells, B-cell-depleted T cells, or PBMCs came the material, which was cDNA or gDNA.

Original processing methods: Using reference gene primer amplification, nucleated cell counts were estimated. Some clones are missing from TCRdb's copy, which holds only in-frame ones; the method was immunoSEQ multiplex PCR. V and J calls and clone size are those listed in that table; D and trimming were worked out from the DNA. Altogether about 490,000 clones are present, 75% to 90% being singletons, with the ten largest covering more than 3%. CDR1 and CDR2 (germline): MNHEY, SMNVEV (reference sequence). The CDR3 covers 14 residues. V was clipped by 5 bases and J by 7 bases, with 15 bases between them. This clone has a handful of counts.

The TCR was taken from a human donor in a cohort sampled during active COVID-19. The sequencing input was peripheral blood. The gene calls are TRBV27 and TRBJ1-5; weak D call: TRBD1 (5 bases). CDR3: CASSTDGGGQPQHF. The DNA of the CDR3 is TGTGCCAGCAGTACCGACGGTGGGGGGCAGCCCCAGCATTTT.